The T cell receptor beta chain described here comes from a study of cytomegalovirus exposure and HLA in healthy donors. General study points: A later analysis appeared to link common viral pathogens to several of the most significant clusters.

The CDR3 loop spans 12 amino acids. Per germline, CDR1 MNHNY and CDR2 SVGAGI (reference sequence). Trimming removed 10 bases at V and 6 bases at J, with 13 bases between. Amplification used 60 Vbeta primers and 13 Jbeta primers. TCRdb's table, derived via immunoSEQ multiplex PCR, lists solely in-frame clones and lacks some. The sample has 100,000 to 150,000 clones, 81% seen once. Details on this clone: As yet, its antigen is unknown.

The rearrangement uses TRBV6-6 and TRBJ1-5; TRBD1 might be the D (5 bases). The TCR originated in a woman aged 40 to 49 in good health and CMV-seropositive. The sample taken for sequencing was PBMCs. The CDR3, as DNA: TGTGCCAACCCAGGGTCGAGTCAGCCCCAGCATTTT. Protein: CANPGSSQPQHF.